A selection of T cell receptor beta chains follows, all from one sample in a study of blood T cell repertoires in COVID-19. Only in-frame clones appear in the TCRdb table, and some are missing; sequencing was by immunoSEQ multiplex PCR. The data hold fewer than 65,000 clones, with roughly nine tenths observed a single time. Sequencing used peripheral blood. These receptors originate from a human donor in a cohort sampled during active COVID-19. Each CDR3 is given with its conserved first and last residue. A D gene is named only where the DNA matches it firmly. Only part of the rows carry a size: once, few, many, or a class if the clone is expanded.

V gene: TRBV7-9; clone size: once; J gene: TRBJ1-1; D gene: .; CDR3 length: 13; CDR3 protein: CASSTSINTEAFF; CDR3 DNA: TGTGCCAGCAGCACAAGTATAAACACTGAAGCTTTCTTT
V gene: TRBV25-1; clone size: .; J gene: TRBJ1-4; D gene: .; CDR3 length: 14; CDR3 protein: CASSESAGAEKLFF; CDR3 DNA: TGTGCCAGCAGTGAATCCGCGGGGGCTGAAAAACTGTTTTTT
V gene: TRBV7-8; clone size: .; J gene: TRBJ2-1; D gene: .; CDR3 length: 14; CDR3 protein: CASSLARIYNEQFF; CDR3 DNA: TGTGCCAGCAGCCTAGCGAGAATTTACAATGAGCAGTTCTTC
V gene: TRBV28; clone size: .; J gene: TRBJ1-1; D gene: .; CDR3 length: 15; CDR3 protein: CASRVSRRRGLEAFF; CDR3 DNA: TGTGCCAGCAGAGTTTCAAGGAGGAGAGGGCTAGAAGCTTTCTTT
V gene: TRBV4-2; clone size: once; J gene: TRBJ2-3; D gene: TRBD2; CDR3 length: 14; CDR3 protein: CASSQGAGGDTQYF; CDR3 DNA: TGTGCCAGCAGCCAAGGGGCGGGAGGGGATACGCAGTATTTT
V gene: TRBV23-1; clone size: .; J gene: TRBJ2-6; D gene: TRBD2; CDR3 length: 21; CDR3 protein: CASSQSPGLAGGFSGANVLTF; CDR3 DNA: TGCGCCAGCAGTCAATCCCCGGGACTAGCGGGAGGTTTCTCTGGGGCCAACGTCCTGACTTTC
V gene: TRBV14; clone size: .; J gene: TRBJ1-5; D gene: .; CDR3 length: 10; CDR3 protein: CASPVQPQHF; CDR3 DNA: TGTGCCAGCCCGGTTCAGCCCCAGCATTTT
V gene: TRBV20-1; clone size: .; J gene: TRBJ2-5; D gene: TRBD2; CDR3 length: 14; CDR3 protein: CSASASGAQETQYF; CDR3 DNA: TGCAGTGCTAGTGCTAGCGGAGCGCAAGAGACCCAGTACTTC
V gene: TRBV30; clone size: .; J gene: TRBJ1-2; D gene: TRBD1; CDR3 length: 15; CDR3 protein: CAWSVKAGGVYGYTF; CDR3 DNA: TGTGCCTGGAGTGTGAAGGCAGGGGGCGTGTATGGCTACACCTTC
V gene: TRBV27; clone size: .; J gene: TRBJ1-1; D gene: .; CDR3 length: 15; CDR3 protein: CASSLTGGSNTEAFF; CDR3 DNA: TGTGCCAGCAGCCTTACCGGGGGTTCAAACACTGAAGCTTTCTTT
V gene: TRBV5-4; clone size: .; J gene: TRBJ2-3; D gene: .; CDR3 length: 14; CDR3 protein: CASSLVRNTDTQYF; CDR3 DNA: TGTGCCAGCAGCTTGGTCAGGAACACAGATACGCAGTATTTT
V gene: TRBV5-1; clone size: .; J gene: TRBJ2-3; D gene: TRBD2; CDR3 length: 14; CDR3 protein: CASSFGRNTDTQYF; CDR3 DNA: TGCGCCAGCAGCTTCGGGAGGAACACAGATACGCAGTATTTT
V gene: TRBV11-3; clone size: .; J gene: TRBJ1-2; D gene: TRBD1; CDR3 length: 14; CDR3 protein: CASSRTGGIYGYTF; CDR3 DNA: TGTGCCAGCAGCCGGACAGGGGGCATCTATGGCTACACCTTC
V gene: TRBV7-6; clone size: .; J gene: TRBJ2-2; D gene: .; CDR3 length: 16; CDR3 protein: CASSITGTQTTGELFF; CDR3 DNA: TGTGCCAGCAGCATAACCGGGACTCAGACGACCGGGGAGCTGTTTTTT
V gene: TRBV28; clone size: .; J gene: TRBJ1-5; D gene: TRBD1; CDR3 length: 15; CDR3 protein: CASSSWDSSNQPQHF; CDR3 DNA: TGTGCCAGCAGTTCCTGGGACAGTAGCAATCAGCCCCAGCATTTT
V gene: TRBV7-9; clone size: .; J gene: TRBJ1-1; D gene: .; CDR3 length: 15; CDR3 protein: CASSLSLTGGSEAFF; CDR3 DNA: TGTGCCAGCAGCTTATCACTGACCGGAGGATCTGAAGCTTTCTTT
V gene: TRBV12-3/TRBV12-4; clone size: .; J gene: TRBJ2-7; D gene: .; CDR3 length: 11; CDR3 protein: CASSFYYEQYF; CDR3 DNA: TGTGCCAGCAGTTTCTATTACGAGCAGTACTTC
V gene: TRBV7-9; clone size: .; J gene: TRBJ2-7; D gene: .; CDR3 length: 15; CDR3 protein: CASSLVGHLKDEQYF; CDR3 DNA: TGTGCCAGCAGCTTAGTCGGACACCTGAAAGACGAGCAGTACTTC
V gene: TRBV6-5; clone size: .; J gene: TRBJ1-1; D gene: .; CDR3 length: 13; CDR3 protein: CATGGDLNTEAFF; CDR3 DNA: TGTGCCACCGGGGGGGATTTGAACACTGAAGCTTTCTTT
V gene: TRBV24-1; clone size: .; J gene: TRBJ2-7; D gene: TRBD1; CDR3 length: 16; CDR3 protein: CATSEPRDRVTYEQYF; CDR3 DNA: TGTGCCACCAGTGAACCCCGGGACAGGGTCACCTACGAGCAGTACTTC
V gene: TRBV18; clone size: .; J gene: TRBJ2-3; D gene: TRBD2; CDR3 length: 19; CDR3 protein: CASSPYLAGVVKSTDTQYF; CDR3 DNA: TGTGCCAGCTCACCCTACCTAGCGGGAGTTGTAAAAAGCACAGATACGCAGTATTTT
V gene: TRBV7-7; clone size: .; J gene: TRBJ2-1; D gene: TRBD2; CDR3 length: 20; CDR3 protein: CASSPRGGLAGVAVDNEQFF; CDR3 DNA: TGTGCTAGCAGCCCGAGAGGCGGACTAGCGGGAGTTGCGGTGGACAATGAGCAGTTCTTC
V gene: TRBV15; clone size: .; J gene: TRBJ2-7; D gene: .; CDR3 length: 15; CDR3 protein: CATSRVAQGSYGQYF; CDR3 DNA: TGTGCCACCAGCAGAGTGGCGCAGGGATCCTACGGGCAGTACTTC
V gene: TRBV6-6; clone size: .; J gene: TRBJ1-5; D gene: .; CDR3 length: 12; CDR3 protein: CASSYAGEPQHF; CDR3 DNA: TGTGCCAGCAGTTACGCCGGGGAGCCCCAGCATTTT
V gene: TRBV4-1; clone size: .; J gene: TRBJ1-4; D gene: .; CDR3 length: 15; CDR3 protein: CASSPPSDNNEKLFF; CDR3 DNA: TGCGCCAGCAGCCCACCGTCAGATAATAATGAAAAACTGTTTTTT
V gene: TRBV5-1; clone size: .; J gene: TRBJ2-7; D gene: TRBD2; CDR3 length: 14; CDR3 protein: CASNGGGAVYEQYF; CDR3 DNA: TGCGCCAGCAATGGGGGGGGAGCGGTCTACGAGCAGTACTTC
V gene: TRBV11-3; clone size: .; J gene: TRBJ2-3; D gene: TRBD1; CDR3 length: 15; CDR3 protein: CASSSGQGGIDTQYF; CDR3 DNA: TGTGCCAGCAGTTCGGGACAGGGTGGAATAGATACGCAGTATTTT